These T cell receptor beta chains were read from a single sample in a study of control samples from healthy donors and cancer patients. Some clones are missing from TCRdb's copy, which holds only in-frame ones; the method was immunoSEQ multiplex PCR. The sample yields almost 90,000 clones, about 89% seen once. The sequencing sample was made of blood. These receptors came from a man aged 30-40 years in good health. The CDR3 runs from the conserved cysteine through the conserved F or W. A D gene is named only where the DNA matches it firmly. Expanded clones get a size class; other rows say once, few or many, or leave the size out.

clone_size j_call v_call d_call cdr3_aa cdr3_nt
once TRBJ1-1 TRBV24-1 TRBD1 CATRDRGNTEAFF TGTGCCACCAGAGACAGGGGAAACACTGAAGCTTTCTTT
. TRBJ1-5 TRBV6-2/TRBV6-3 . CASSYLSQPQHF TGTGCCAGCAGTTATCTTAGTCAGCCCCAGCATTTT
. TRBJ1-2 TRBV6-5 . CASSYSTEGNYGYTF TGTGCCAGCAGTTACTCGACGGAGGGGAACTATGGCTACACCTTC
. TRBJ2-7 TRBV27 TRBD1 CASSSPTGTGTYEQYF TGTGCCAGCAGTTCCCCTACCGGGACAGGGACCTACGAGCAGTACTTC
. TRBJ1-2 TRBV2 TRBD1 CASSVGTDFYGYTF TGTGCCAGCAGTGTAGGGACAGACTTCTATGGCTACACCTTC
. TRBJ2-5 TRBV21-1 . CASSKASHPETQYF TGTGCCAGCAGCAAAGCATCACATCCGGAGACCCAGTACTTC
once TRBJ2-4 TRBV2 . CASSEFITLAKNIQYF TGTGCCAGCAGTGAGTTCATAACACTAGCCAAAAACATTCAGTACTTC
few TRBJ1-2 TRBV19 TRBD1 CASSKQGNYGYTF TGTGCCAGTAGTAAACAGGGGAACTATGGCTACACCTTC
. TRBJ2-3 TRBV6-4 TRBD1 CASSDRGGPDTQYF TGTGCCAGCAGCGACAGGGGTGGCCCAGATACGCAGTATTTT
. TRBJ1-2 TRBV5-5 TRBD1 CASSPSTGQGALNYGYTF TGTGCCAGCAGCCCCTCAACGGGACAGGGGGCGCTAAACTATGGCTACACCTTC
few TRBJ2-2 TRBV5-4 TRBD2 CASSLRASGTNTGELFF TGTGCCAGCAGCTTGAGGGCTAGCGGGACCAACACCGGGGAGCTGTTTTTT
. TRBJ1-2 TRBV14 . CASSPDSRGYTF TGTGCCAGCAGCCCGGACAGTAGGGGCTACACCTTC
. TRBJ1-2 TRBV11-1 TRBD1 CASSPRTGATNYGYTF TGTGCCAGCAGCCCTCGGACAGGGGCGACCAACTATGGCTACACCTTC
once TRBJ1-2 TRBV30 TRBD1 CAWSRTGDHGYTF TGTGCCTGGAGCCGGACAGGGGACCATGGCTACACCTTC
. TRBJ2-7 TRBV5-1 . CASTPVWGAGVYEQYF TGCGCCAGCACCCCGGTCTGGGGGGCGGGAGTCTACGAGCAGTACTTC
medium-sized TRBJ2-3 TRBV5-1 TRBD2 CASSWGLASTDTQYF TGCGCCAGCAGCTGGGGACTAGCCAGCACAGATACGCAGTATTTT
. TRBJ2-5 TRBV6-1 TRBD2 CASSEPGLAGQETQYF TGTGCCAGCAGTGAACCCGGACTAGCGGGACAAGAGACCCAGTACTTC
few TRBJ1-2 TRBV3-1/TRBV3-2 TRBD1 CASSPQTGGAGYTF TGTGCCAGCAGCCCACAGACAGGGGGCGCAGGCTACACCTTC
. TRBJ2-2 TRBV15 TRBD1 CATGDRLSPNTGELFF TGTGCCACCGGGGACAGGCTCTCACCAAACACCGGGGAGCTGTTTTTT
. TRBJ2-1 TRBV5-1 . CASSSQGLSYNEQFF TGCGCCAGCAGCTCACAGGGTCTTTCCTACAATGAGCAGTTCTTC
. TRBJ2-5 TRBV5-5 TRBD2 CASSLAGLAGGKRETQYF TGTGCCAGCAGCTTGGCCGGCCTAGCGGGGGGGAAGAGAGAGACCCAGTACTTC
. TRBJ2-1 TRBV9 . CASSRQASSGEQFF TGTGCCAGCTCACGGCAGGCATCCAGCGGTGAGCAGTTCTTC
. TRBJ1-4 TRBV1 . CTSSQGWTLHDATNEKLFF TGCACCAGCAGCCAAGGTTGGACACTGCATGATGCAACTAATGAAAAACTGTTTTTT
. TRBJ2-3 TRBV30 . CAWSVSSGYPTDTQYF TGTGCCTGGAGTGTTTCGTCGGGGTATCCCACAGATACGCAGTATTTT
. TRBJ1-5 TRBV25-1 . CASSDGYQPQHF TGTGCCAGCAGTGACGGGTATCAGCCCCAGCATTTT